Here is one T cell receptor beta chain with its context. Its specificity is not known. This record comes from a study of cytomegalovirus exposure and HLA in healthy donors. Study observations and caveats: Most of the CMV-associated TCR beta chains (in a later analysis) appeared to be HLA-restricted.

Both 60 Vbeta primers and 13 Jbeta primers went into the PCR. The repertoire was sequenced with immunoSEQ multiplex PCR; TCRdb's copy has only in-frame clones and lacks some. The sample records approximately 120,000 clones, 83% being singletons. The CDR3 loop spans 14 amino acids. Per the germline V gene, CDR1 is LNHDA and CDR2 is SQIVND (reference sequence). With 6 bases removed from V and 3 bases from J, the gap between germline ends came to 12 bases. The donors comprised healthy bone marrow donors. The chain uses TRBV19 and TRBJ1-5, with D possibly TRBD1 on 6 matching bases. The sample taken for sequencing was PBMCs. This receptor was identified in a man between 18 and 35 years old in good health and CMV-seropositive. The CDR3 coding sequence is TGTGCCAGTAGAAAGACAGGTATCAATCAGCCCCAGCATTTT. Amino acid sequence: CASRKTGINQPQHF.